The following is a T cell receptor (beta chain) sequence with its context. Its specificity is unknown. The V end was cut by 2 bases, the J end by 5 bases, with 10 bases between. The germline V gene encodes CDR1 SGDLS and CDR2 YYNGEE. This CDR3 is 13 amino acids long. The sample belongs to a study of siplizumab effects on memory and regulatory T cells. Broader study findings: A major contribution to the alloresponse seemed to be made by naive T cells, which seemed more diverse than memory cells. Mapping to unstimulated subsets was achieved for only a minor fraction of alloreactive clones.

Sequencing used immunoSEQ multiplex PCR; TCRdb keeps in-frame clones, though not all of them. The sample has 80,000 to 95,000 clones; 95% are singletons. This sequence was found in a human donor in good health. Sequencing used CD8+ T cells sorted from blood. The chain uses TRBV9 and TRBJ2-5; D might be TRBD1 (5 bases). This CDR3 is CASSVQGWETQYF. CDR3 nucleotide sequence: TGTGCCAGCAGCGTGCAGGGCTGGGAGACCCAGTACTTC.